What follows is one T cell receptor beta chain and its context. The length of the CDR3 is 15 residues. The germline V gene encodes CDR1 SGHRS and CDR2 YFSETQ. Trimming pared 4 bases from V and 4 bases from J, leaving 14 bases between. Only in-frame clones appear in the TCRdb table, and some are missing; sequencing was by immunoSEQ multiplex PCR. The sample has over 70,000 clones; around four fifths are singletons. The sample originates from a study of OX40 agonist ivuxolimab in advanced cancers. The TCR sequence derives from an adult with an advanced solid tumor such as melanoma, head and neck, liver or kidney cancer. This rearrangement joins TRBV5-1 to TRBJ2-2; D unclear. The material sequenced was CD4+ or CD8+ T cells sorted from blood, taken in a trial of the OX40 agonist ivuxolimab. CDR3 residues: CASSVGTAPTGELFF. DNA of the CDR3: TGCGCCAGCAGCGTCGGAACAGCTCCCACCGGGGAGCTGTTTTTT.